This TCR beta chain was found in a study of OX40 agonist ivuxolimab in advanced cancers. This clone has only one observation. Clones were sequenced by immunoSEQ multiplex PCR, and TCRdb holds only the in-frame ones, with some missing. The sample lists tens of thousands of clones, 84% seen once, with around 7.3% in the top ten. The ends lost 7 bases at V and 10 bases at J; junction bases unmatched: 15. Per the germline V gene, CDR1 is SGHTA and CDR2 is FQGTGA. The CDR3 loop spans 15 amino acids. Sequenced material: CD4+ or CD8+ T cells sorted from blood, taken in a trial of the OX40 agonist ivuxolimab. The clonotype originates from an adult with an advanced solid tumor such as melanoma, head and neck, liver or kidney cancer. The chain links TRBV7-3 to TRBJ2-1, with 8 bases aligning to TRBD2. This CDR3 is CASTLLAGPSREQFF. The CDR3 DNA reads TGTGCCAGCACCCTTCTAGCGGGCCCGTCAAGGGAGCAGTTCTTC.